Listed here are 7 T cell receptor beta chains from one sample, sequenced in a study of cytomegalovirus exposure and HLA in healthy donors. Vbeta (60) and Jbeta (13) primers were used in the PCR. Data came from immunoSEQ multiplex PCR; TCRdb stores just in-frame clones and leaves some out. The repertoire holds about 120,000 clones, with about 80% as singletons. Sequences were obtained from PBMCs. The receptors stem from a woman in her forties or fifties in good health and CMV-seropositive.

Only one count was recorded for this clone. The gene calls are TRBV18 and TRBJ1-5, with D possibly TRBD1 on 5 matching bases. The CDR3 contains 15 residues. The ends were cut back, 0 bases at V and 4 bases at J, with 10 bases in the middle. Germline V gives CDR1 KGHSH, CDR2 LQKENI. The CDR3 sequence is CASSPPYGGNQPQHF. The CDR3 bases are TGTGCCAGCTCACCACCGTACGGGGGTAATCAGCCCCAGCATTTT.

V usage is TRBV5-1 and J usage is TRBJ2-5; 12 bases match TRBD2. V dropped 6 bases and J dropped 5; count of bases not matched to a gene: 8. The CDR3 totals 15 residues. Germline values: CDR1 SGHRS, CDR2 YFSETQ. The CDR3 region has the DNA TGCGCCAGCAATCTAGCGGGAGGGCTAAGGGAGACCCAGTACTTC. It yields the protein CASNLAGGLRETQYF.

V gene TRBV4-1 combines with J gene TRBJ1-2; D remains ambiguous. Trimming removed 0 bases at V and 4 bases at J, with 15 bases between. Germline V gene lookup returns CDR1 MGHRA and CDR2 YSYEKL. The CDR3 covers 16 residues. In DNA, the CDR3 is TGCGCCAGCAGCCAAGATCCGGGGTATGAAACCTATGGCTACACCTTC. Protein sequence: CASSQDPGYETYGYTF.

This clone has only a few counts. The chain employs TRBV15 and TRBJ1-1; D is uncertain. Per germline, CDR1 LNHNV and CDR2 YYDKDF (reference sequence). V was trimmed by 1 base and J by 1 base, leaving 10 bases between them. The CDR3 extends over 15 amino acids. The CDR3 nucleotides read TGTGCCACCAGCAGAGGCTCACAGTCGAACACTGAAGCTTTCTTT. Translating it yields CATSRGSQSNTEAFF.

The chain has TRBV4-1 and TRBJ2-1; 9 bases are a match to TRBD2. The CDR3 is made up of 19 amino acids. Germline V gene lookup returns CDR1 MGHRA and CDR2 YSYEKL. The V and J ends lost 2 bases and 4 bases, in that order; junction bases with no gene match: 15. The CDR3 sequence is CASSQPSRGLAGIYNEQFF. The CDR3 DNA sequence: TGCGCCAGCAGCCAACCCTCCCGCGGGCTAGCGGGAATTTACAATGAGCAGTTCTTC.

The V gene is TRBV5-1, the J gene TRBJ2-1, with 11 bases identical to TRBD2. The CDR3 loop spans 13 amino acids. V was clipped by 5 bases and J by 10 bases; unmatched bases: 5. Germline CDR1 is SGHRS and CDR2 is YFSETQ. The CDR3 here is CASRTSGVREQFF. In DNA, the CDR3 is TGCGCCAGCAGGACTAGCGGGGTTCGGGAGCAGTTCTTC.

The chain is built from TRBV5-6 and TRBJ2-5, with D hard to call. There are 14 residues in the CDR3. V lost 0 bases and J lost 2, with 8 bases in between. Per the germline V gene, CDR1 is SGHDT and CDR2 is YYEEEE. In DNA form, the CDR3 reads TGTGCCAGCAGCTTGGTAAGCGATCAAGAGACCCAGTACTTC. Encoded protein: CASSLVSDQETQYF.